The next 29 T cell receptor beta chains were all read from a single sample in a study of radiotherapy plus CTLA-4 blockade in lung cancer. The repertoire was sequenced with immunoSEQ multiplex PCR; TCRdb's copy has only in-frame clones and lacks some. The sample shows roughly 80,000 clones, around 81% of them seen only once. Sequencing was performed on peripheral blood, taken from a patient treated with radiotherapy plus ipilimumab. The receptors were sampled from a human donor with non-small cell lung cancer who had a partial response to radiotherapy plus ipilimumab. Some clones in this sample may be carry-over from other donors' samples.

This chain uses TRBV18 with TRBJ2-5, with D perhaps matching TRBD2 (5 bases). Trimming stripped 3 bases from V and 5 bases from J, with 16 bases between. The CDR3 extends over 15 amino acids. CDR1 KGHSH and CDR2 LQKENI come from the germline V gene. The CDR3, as DNA: TGTGCCAGCTCACCTCTTCAAGGTCCGGGGGAGACCCAGTACTTC. Amino acid sequence: CASSPLQGPGETQYF.

V usage is TRBV18 and J usage is TRBJ2-3; 11 bases match TRBD2. After removal of 5 bases from V and 4 bases from J, the junction contained 11 bases not matched to a gene. Germline V gene sequence: CDR1 KGHSH, CDR2 LQKENI. The CDR3 totals 17 residues. The chain's CDR3 is CASSAGTSGAGPDTQYF. The CDR3 region has the DNA TGTGCCAGCTCAGCCGGGACTAGCGGAGCCGGCCCAGATACGCAGTATTTT.

The rearrangement links TRBV28 to TRBJ2-3, with 10 bases lining up with TRBD2. V shed 4 bases and J 0 bases; nucleotides not matched to a gene: 10. Germline CDR1 MDHEN, CDR2 SYDVKM. CDR3 length: 18 amino acids. The CDR3 nucleotides are TGTGCCAGCAGTTGGGATCTAGCGGGGGTAGTTAGCACAGATACGCAGTATTTT. Protein: CASSWDLAGVVSTDTQYF.

V and J are TRBV10-3 and TRBJ2-4; D is uncertain. CDR1 is ENHRY, CDR2 SYGVKD, per germline. Trimming shortened V by 7 bases and J by 7 bases, and 11 bases separated the two germline ends. The CDR3 covers 12 residues. The CDR3 here is CAIMGTENIQYF. In DNA, the CDR3 is TGTGCCATCATGGGTACAGAGAACATTCAGTACTTC.

The chain couples TRBV28 to TRBJ1-1; the match to TRBD1 covers 7 bases. The CDR3 loop spans 16 amino acids. The V gene end was trimmed by 6 bases and the J gene end by 0 bases; junction bases not matched to a gene: 10. Germline V CDR1 and CDR2: MDHEN, SYDVKM. The CDR3 region is CASSPQGVGMNTEAFF. DNA of the CDR3: TGTGCCAGCAGCCCTCAGGGGGTAGGAATGAACACTGAAGCTTTCTTT. Full variable domain (remainder filled in from reference TRBV28 and TRBJ1-1): DVKVTQSSRYLVKRTGEKVFLECVQDMDHENMFWYRQDPGLGLRLIYFSYDVKMKEKGDIPEGYSVSREKKERFSLILESASTNQTSMYLCASSPQGVGMNTEAFFGQGTRLTVV.

The V and J genes are TRBV5-1 and TRBJ2-6; D is unresolved. The CDR3 has 15 amino acids. Germline V gives CDR1 SGHRS, CDR2 YFSETQ. The V and J ends lost 5 bases and 1 base respectively, with 10 bases between them. This CDR3 reads CASSLIGSGANVLTF. The CDR3 bases are TGCGCCAGCAGTTTAATCGGGTCTGGGGCCAACGTCCTGACTTTC. The full variable domain, its missing parts supplied by reference TRBV5-1 and TRBJ2-6, is KAGVTQTPRYLIKTRGQQVTLSCSPISGHRSVSWYQQTPGQGLQFLFEYFSETQRNKGNFPGRFSGRQFSNSRSEMNVSTLELGDSALYLCASSLIGSGANVLTFGAGSRLTVL.

The chain uses TRBV18 and TRBJ1-1; 12 bases match TRBD1. The CDR3 runs to 16 residues. Germline CDR1 KGHSH, CDR2 LQKENI. V shed 3 bases and J 5 bases; nucleotides not matched to a gene: 7. CDR3 nucleotides: TGTGCCAGCTCACCGGGGGACAGGGGGCCCTATACTGAAGCTTTCTTT. It encodes CASSPGDRGPYTEAFF.

This sequence joins TRBV5-5 and TRBJ1-1; 8 bases are shared with TRBD1. Germline V gene data show CDR1 as SGHKS and CDR2 as YYEKEE (reference sequence). Losses at the gene ends were 4 bases for V and 3 bases for J; bases not matched to a gene: 5. The CDR3 consists of 14 residues. CDR3 residues: CASSPGQGHTEAFF. The CDR3 region has the DNA TGTGCCAGCAGCCCCGGACAGGGCCACACTGAAGCTTTCTTT.

The V gene is TRBV15, the J gene TRBJ1-2, with a possible D match to TRBD1 (6 bases). CDR3 length: 14 residues. In germline, CDR1 is LNHNV, CDR2 YYDKDF (reference sequence). Trimming cost V 1 base and J 5 bases, with 11 bases left between them. The CDR3 spells CATSRATGLYGYTF. DNA of the CDR3: TGTGCCACCAGCAGAGCCACAGGGTTGTATGGCTACACCTTC.

The chain recombines TRBV28 with TRBJ1-2, with unresolved D. The CDR3 is 12 amino acids. CDR1 MDHEN and CDR2 SYDVKM come from the germline V gene. Trimming stripped 3 bases from V and 5 bases from J, with 7 bases between. As DNA, the CDR3 is TGTGCCAGCAGTTTCCAGATTTATGGCTACACCTTC. Amino acids: CASSFQIYGYTF.

This chain joins TRBV2 and TRBJ2-1; D unclear. Germline V gene data show CDR1 as SNHLY and CDR2 as FYNNEI. The CDR3 runs 12 residues. V was trimmed by 5 bases and J by 6 bases, leaving 8 bases between them. CDR3 region: CASSRGGNEQFF. The CDR3 coding sequence is TGTGCCAGCAGTAGAGGCGGCAATGAGCAGTTCTTC.

The V and J genes are TRBV28 and TRBJ2-1, with 11 bases aligning to TRBD1. V shed 6 bases, J shed 0 bases, and the junction held 1 base outside the gene matches. The CDR3 runs 15 residues. Germline CDR1 is MDHEN and CDR2 is SYDVKM. The CDR3 DNA sequence: TGTGCCAGCAGGGGGACAGGGGGCTCCTACAATGAGCAGTTCTTC. Its protein product is CASRGTGGSYNEQFF.

This clone occurred a few times. This CDR3 reads CASSLSQGATNEKLFF. DNA for the CDR3: TGTGCCAGCTCACTTTCACAGGGGGCAACTAATGAAAAACTGTTTTTT. This chain connects TRBV18 to TRBJ1-4; 8 bases map to TRBD1. V lost 4 bases to trimming and J lost 0 bases; unmatched junction nucleotides: 4. The CDR3 covers 16 residues. Germline lookup yields CDR1 KGHSH and CDR2 LQKENI.

The chain combines TRBV7-8 with TRBJ2-3; 10 bases line up with TRBD1. CDR3 length: 15 residues. V trimming: 5 bases; J trimming: 6 bases; junction bases outside the gene matches: 8. Germline loops: CDR1 SGHVS, CDR2 FQNEAQ. The CDR3 DNA is TGTGCCAGCAGCCGACGACAGGGGGCCAGGGATACGCAGTATTTT. This translates into CASSRRQGARDTQYF.

In DNA form, the CDR3 reads TGTGCCAGCAGCTCGACGACTGAAAGCTCCTACGAGCAGTACTTC. Amino acid sequence: CASSSTTESSYEQYF. The V and J genes are TRBV5-6 and TRBJ2-7; D uncertain. This CDR3 is built from 15 residues. Germline CDR1 reads SGHDT; CDR2 reads YYEEEE. V was clipped by 3 bases and J by 0 bases, with 13 bases between them.

A single count supports this clone. CDR3 sequence reads: CASRAAGQLTEAFF. The CDR3 DNA reads as TGTGCCAGCAGGGCCGCGGGACAGTTGACTGAAGCTTTCTTT. The V gene is TRBV28, the J gene TRBJ1-1; 7 bases map to TRBD1. After removal of 6 bases from V and 5 bases from J, the junction contained 9 bases not matched to a gene. From germline, CDR1 is MDHEN and CDR2 SYDVKM. This CDR3 is 14 amino acids long.

This sequence joins TRBV28 and TRBJ1-4; D is uncertain. Per germline, CDR1 MDHEN and CDR2 SYDVKM. Trimming removed 8 bases at V and 7 bases at J, with 20 bases between. The CDR3 extends over 15 amino acids. The CDR3 coding sequence is TGTGCCAGCTCACGCCCTGAGACGGCGGCTGAAAAACTGTTTTTT. Protein: CASSRPETAAEKLFF.

This clone was observed once. This chain joins TRBV11-3 and TRBJ2-7; 11 bases match TRBD1. Trimming cost V 10 bases and J 6 bases; bases outside gene matches: 14. Per germline, CDR1 SGHNT and CDR2 YENEEA. CDR3 length: 15 residues. CDR3 protein: CATPFPGTGGSEQYF. The CDR3 DNA follows: TGTGCCACCCCCTTCCCGGGGACAGGGGGTAGCGAGCAGTACTTC.

CDR3 nucleotides: TGTGCCAGCGCACTAACAGGGGTATCTGAAGCTTTCTTT. As protein: CASALTGVSEAFF. The rearrangement links TRBV2 to TRBJ1-1; 7 bases fit TRBD1. Germline V gene sequence: CDR1 SNHLY, CDR2 FYNNEI. The CDR3 runs to 13 residues. After removal of 8 bases from V and 6 bases from J, the junction contained 9 bases not matched to a gene. The entire variable domain, with the rest obtained from reference TRBV2 and TRBJ1-1, is as follows: EPEVTQTPSHQVTQMGQEVILRCVPISNHLYFYWYRQILGQKVEFLVSFYNNEISEKSEIFDDQFSVERPDGSNFTLKIRSTKLEDSAMYFCASALTGVSEAFFGQGTRLTVV.

This chain uses TRBV19 with TRBJ2-1; 7 positions match TRBD2. The CDR3 is 15 residues long. Germline assignment: CDR1 LNHDA and CDR2 SQIVND (reference sequence). J was trimmed by 1 base and V by 7 bases; bases with no gene match: 7. The CDR3 DNA sequence: TGTGCCAGTACCTTGGGGGGAGGGTCCTACAATGAGCAGTTCTTC. It yields the protein CASTLGGGSYNEQFF.

V is TRBV11-2 and J is TRBJ2-7, with 7 bases aligning to TRBD2. Germline V CDR1 and CDR2: SGHAT, FQNNGV. The ends lost 4 bases at V and 2 bases at J; junction bases unmatched: 5. This CDR3 has 14 amino acids. In DNA, the CDR3 is TGTGCCAGCAGCTCGGGACTATTCCCCTACGAGCAGTACTTC. It is translated as CASSSGLFPYEQYF.

The chain uses TRBV5-4 and TRBJ2-7, with D perhaps TRBD2 (6 bases). In germline, CDR1 is SGHNT, CDR2 YYREEE (reference sequence). Between the trimmed V and J ends, which lost 2 bases and 0 bases, there was a span of 15 bases. The CDR3 is 16 residues long. CDR3 DNA sequence: TGTGCCAGCAGCTTAGGTGGGGGGTTTTTCTCCTACGAGCAGTACTTC. Translated: CASSLGGGFFSYEQYF.

V is TRBV5-1 and J is TRBJ2-5, with 11 bases aligning to TRBD2. V lost 1 base to trimming and J lost 5 bases; unmatched junction nucleotides: 7. The CDR3 covers 16 residues. Germline CDR1 is SGHRS and CDR2 is YFSETQ. CDR3 coding DNA: TGCGCCAGCAGCTTGAGGCTAGCGGGGGGCCTGGAGACCCAGTACTTC. It encodes CASSLRLAGGLETQYF. The full variable domain, rest sourced from reference TRBV5-1 and TRBJ2-5, is KAGVTQTPRYLIKTRGQQVTLSCSPISGHRSVSWYQQTPGQGLQFLFEYFSETQRNKGNFPGRFSGRQFSNSRSEMNVSTLELGDSALYLCASSLRLAGGLETQYFGPGTRLLVL.

The V call is TRBV11-3, the J call TRBJ2-5; TRBD2 matches at 10 bases. Germline V CDR1 and CDR2: SGHNT, YENEEA. With V trimmed by 5 bases and J by 5 bases, 8 bases remained unmatched. CDR3 length: 15 amino acids. The DNA for the CDR3 is TGTGCCAGCAGCCCTCGGACTAGCGGATGGGAGACCCAGTACTTC. It translates to CASSPRTSGWETQYF.

There are a few counts of this clone. The chain links TRBV14 to TRBJ1-6; 7 bases are a match to TRBD1. The germline gives CDR1 SGHDN, CDR2 FVKESK. V lost 4 bases to trimming and J lost 10 bases; unmatched junction nucleotides: 4. This CDR3 has 13 amino acids. The CDR3: CASSPDRQSPLHF. The CDR3 DNA follows: TGTGCCAGCAGCCCGGACAGGCAGTCACCCCTCCACTTT.

The chain has TRBV6-1 and TRBJ1-5; D is unclear. Germline values: CDR1 MNHNS, CDR2 SASEGT. V was pared by 2 bases and J by 4 bases, with 3 bases between. The CDR3 covers 12 residues. The DNA for the CDR3 is TGTGCCAGCAGTGAACGTAATCAGCCCCAGCATTTT. It yields the protein CASSERNQPQHF.

This chain joins TRBV6-5 and TRBJ1-1, with D perhaps matching TRBD1 (5 bases). CDR1 is MNHEY and CDR2 is SVGAGI in the germline V gene. The V and J ends lost 6 bases and 4 bases respectively, with 12 bases between them. The CDR3 is 13 residues long. This CDR3 reads CASSQGGGTEAFF. The CDR3 region has the DNA TGTGCCAGCAGCCAGGGCGGCGGCACTGAAGCTTTCTTT.

J is TRBJ1-5 and V is TRBV19, with D hard to call. The CDR3 has 12 residues. CDR1 LNHDA and CDR2 SQIVND come from the germline V gene (reference sequence). With 6 bases removed from V and 4 bases from J, the gap between germline ends came to 7 bases. DNA of the CDR3: TGTGCCAGTAGAGCGGCGAATCAGCCCCAGCATTTT. Translating it yields CASRAANQPQHF.

The gene calls are TRBV29-1 and TRBJ2-3; D gene uncertain. This CDR3 has 12 amino acids. CDR1 is SQVTM and CDR2 is ANQGSEA in the germline V gene. Trimming took 3 bases from V and 3 from J, leaving 7 bases between them. In DNA, the CDR3 is TGCAGCGTTGATTTCAATACAGATACGCAGTATTTT. This sequence encodes CSVDFNTDTQYF.